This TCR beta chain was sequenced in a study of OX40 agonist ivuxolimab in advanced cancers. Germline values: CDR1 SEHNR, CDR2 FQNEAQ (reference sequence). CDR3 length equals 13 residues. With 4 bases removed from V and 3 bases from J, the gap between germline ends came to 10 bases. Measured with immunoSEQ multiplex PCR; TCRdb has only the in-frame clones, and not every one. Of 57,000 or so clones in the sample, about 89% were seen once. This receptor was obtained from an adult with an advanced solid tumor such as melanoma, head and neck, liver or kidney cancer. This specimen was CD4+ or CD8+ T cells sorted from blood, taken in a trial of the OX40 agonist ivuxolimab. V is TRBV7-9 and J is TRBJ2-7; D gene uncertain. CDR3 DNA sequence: TGTGCCAGCAGCTCCGCCGGAGACTACGAGCAGTACTTC. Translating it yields CASSSAGDYEQYF.